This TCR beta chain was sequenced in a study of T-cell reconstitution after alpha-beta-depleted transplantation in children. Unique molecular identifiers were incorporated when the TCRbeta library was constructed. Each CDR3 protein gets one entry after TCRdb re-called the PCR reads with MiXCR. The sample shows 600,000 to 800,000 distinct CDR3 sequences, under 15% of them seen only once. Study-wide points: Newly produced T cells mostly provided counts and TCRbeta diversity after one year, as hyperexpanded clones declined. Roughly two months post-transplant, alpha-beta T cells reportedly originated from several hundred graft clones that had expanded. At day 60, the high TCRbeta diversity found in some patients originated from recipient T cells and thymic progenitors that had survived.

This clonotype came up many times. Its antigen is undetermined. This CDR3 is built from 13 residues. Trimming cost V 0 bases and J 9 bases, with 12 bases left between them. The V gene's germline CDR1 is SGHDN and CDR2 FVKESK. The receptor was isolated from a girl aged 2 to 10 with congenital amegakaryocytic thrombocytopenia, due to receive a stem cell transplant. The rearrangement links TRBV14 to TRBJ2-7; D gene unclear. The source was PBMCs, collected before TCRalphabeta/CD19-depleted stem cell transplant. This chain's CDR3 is CASSQDIVSAQYF. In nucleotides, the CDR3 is TGTGCCAGCAGCCAAGATATCGTGTCTGCGCAGTACTTC.